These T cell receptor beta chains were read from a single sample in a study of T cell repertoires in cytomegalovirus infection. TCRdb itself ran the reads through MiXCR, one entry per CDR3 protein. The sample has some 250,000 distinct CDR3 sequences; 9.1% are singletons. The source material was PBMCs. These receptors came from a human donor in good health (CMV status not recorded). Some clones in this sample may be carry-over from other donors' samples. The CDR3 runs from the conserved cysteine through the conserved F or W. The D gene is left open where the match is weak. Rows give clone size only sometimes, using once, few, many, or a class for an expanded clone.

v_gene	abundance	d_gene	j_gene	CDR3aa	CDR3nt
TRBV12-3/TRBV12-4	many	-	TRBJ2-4	CASSLRSGVDAIQYF	TGTGCCAGCAGTTTACGTTCCGGGGTTGATGCCATTCAGTACTTC
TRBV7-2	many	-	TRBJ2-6	CASSPHAGAGANVLTF	TGTGCCAGCAGCCCCCATGCTGGGGCAGGGGCCAACGTCCTGACTTTC
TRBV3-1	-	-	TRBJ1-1	CASSLLTDRGAFF	TGTGCCAGCAGCCTTCTGACGGACCGGGGAGCTTTCTTT
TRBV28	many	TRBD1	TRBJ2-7	CASRWDRARYEQYF	TGTGCCAGCAGATGGGACAGGGCCCGTTACGAGCAGTACTTC
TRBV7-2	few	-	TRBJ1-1	CASSTSTDYGTEAFF	TGTGCCAGCAGCACAAGTACAGACTATGGCACTGAAGCTTTCTTT
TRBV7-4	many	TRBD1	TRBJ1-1	CASSLGQGAVEAFF	TGTGCCAGCAGCTTAGGACAGGGAGCCGTTGAAGCTTTCTTT
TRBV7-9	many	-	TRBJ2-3	CASSSRLDSTDTQYF	TGTGCCAGCAGCTCCCGACTGGATTCCACAGATACGCAGTATTTT
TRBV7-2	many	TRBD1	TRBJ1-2	CASSKQQGLSYGYTF	TGTGCCAGCAGCAAACAACAGGGGTTGAGCTATGGCTACACCTTC
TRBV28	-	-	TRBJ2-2	CALAGPNTGELFF	TGTGCCCTAGCCGGTCCTAACACCGGGGAGCTGTTTTTT
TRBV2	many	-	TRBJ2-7	CASSARTGGGREQYF	TGTGCCAGCAGTGCCCGGACAGGAGGAGGGAGAGAGCAGTACTTC
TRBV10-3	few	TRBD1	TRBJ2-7	CAIRGQQAYEQYF	TGTGCCATCAGGGGACAGCAAGCCTACGAGCAGTACTTC
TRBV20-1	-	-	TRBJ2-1	CSARRSNEQFF	TGCAGTGCTAGAAGGAGCAATGAGCAGTTCTTC
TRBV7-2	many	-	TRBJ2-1	CASSRRAATYNEQFF	TGTGCCAGCAGCCGCCGGGCGGCGACCTACAATGAGCAGTTCTTC